A single sample gave rise to the 30 T cell receptor beta chains below, sequenced in a study of T cell changes during pregnancy in multiple sclerosis. Data came from immunoSEQ multiplex PCR; TCRdb stores just in-frame clones and leaves some out. The repertoire holds roughly 32,000 clones, with 91% as singletons. The source was CD8+ T cells from peripheral blood mononuclear cells, collected in the second trimester of pregnancy. The receptors originated from a female donor in good health, enrolled as a control in a pregnancy study.

V gene TRBV7-9 combines with J gene TRBJ1-1; TRBD1 matches at 7 bases. The CDR3 runs to 15 residues. Trimming removed 2 bases from V and 1 base from J; junction bases left unmatched: 4. Germline values: CDR1 SEHNR, CDR2 FQNEAQ (reference sequence). CDR3 DNA: TGTGCCAGCAGCTTACCCGGGACAGCGAACACTGAAGCTTTCTTT. Residues: CASSLPGTANTEAFF.

The chain is built from TRBV15 and TRBJ2-3; a weak D match, TRBD2 (6 bases). The germline V and J ends were trimmed by 3 bases and 2 bases, with 18 bases remaining between them. The CDR3 totals 17 residues. Germline V gives CDR1 LNHNV, CDR2 YYDKDF (reference sequence). The chain's CDR3 is CATSSRLAGPNTDTQYF. CDR3 DNA: TGTGCCACCAGCAGCCGCCTCGCGGGACCTAACACAGATACGCAGTATTTT. Full variable domain (outside the CDR3, taken from reference TRBV15 and TRBJ2-3): DAMVIQNPRYQVTQFGKPVTLSCSQTLNHNVMYWYQQKSSQAPKLLFHYYDKDFNNEADTPDNFQSRRPNTSFCFLDIRSPGLGDTAMYLCATSSRLAGPNTDTQYFGPGTRLTVL.

The gene calls are TRBV11-2 and TRBJ1-6; D remains unclear. Germline V CDR1 and CDR2: SGHAT, FQNNGV. V lost 5 bases and J lost 9, with 29 bases in between. The CDR3 length is 19 residues. CDR3 nucleotides: TGTGCCAGCAGCGTAACCGGTTACTTTAGAGGAGACCTACGTTCACCCCTCCACTTT. It translates to CASSVTGYFRGDLRSPLHF.

The CDR3 is CASSNGHFHTF. The CDR3 DNA reads TGTGCCAGCAGCAACGGACACTTCCACACCTTC. The V and J genes are TRBV9 and TRBJ1-2, with a tentative D call TRBD1 (5 bases). Per germline, CDR1 SGDLS and CDR2 YYNGEE. The CDR3 is 11 residues long. V was pared by 4 bases and J by 12 bases, with 13 bases between.

The CDR3 coding sequence is TGCAGCTCCCCGGGAGGATCGAACACTGAAGCTTTCTTT. Translation: CSSPGGSNTEAFF. This chain connects TRBV29-1 to TRBJ1-1; the D is unclear. There are 13 residues in the CDR3. V shed 8 bases and J shed 1 base, with 14 bases lying between them. Germline CDR1 SQVTM, CDR2 ANQGSEA.

As DNA, the CDR3 is TGTGCCAGCAGCTACACCTCTGGAAACACCATATATTTT. It encodes CASSYTSGNTIYF. The genes are TRBV7-9 and TRBJ1-3; no reliable D call. Germline V gene lookup returns CDR1 SEHNR and CDR2 FQNEAQ (reference sequence). The CDR3 runs to 13 residues. Deletions cut 4 bases from V and 0 bases from J, with 4 bases between.

This clone has only one observation. This chain joins TRBV19 and TRBJ2-1, with D hard to call. This CDR3 has 13 amino acids. Germline CDR1 and CDR2: LNHDA and SQIVND (reference sequence). V lost 0 bases and J 3 bases, leaving 3 bases between the germline ends. The CDR3 bases are TGTGCCAGTAGTATAGACAACTACAATGAGCAGTTCTTC. This gives the protein CASSIDNYNEQFF.

V is TRBV19 and J is TRBJ1-1, with TRBD1 matching 12 bases. The J segment lost 6 bases and the V segment lost 4 bases, leaving 15 bases of the junction unmatched. CDR1 LNHDA and CDR2 SQIVND come from the germline V gene (reference sequence). The CDR3 contains 18 residues. The CDR3 region has the DNA TGTGCCAGTAGTACCCCAACCGGCCGGGACAGGGGGCAGGCTGAAGCTTTCTTT. It is translated as CASSTPTGRDRGQAEAFF.

The chain employs TRBV19 and TRBJ1-3, with unresolved D. CDR1 is LNHDA and CDR2 is SQIVND in the germline V gene (reference sequence). The length of the CDR3 is 13 residues. Between the trimmed V and J ends, which lost 6 bases and 0 bases, there was a span of 6 bases. CDR3 protein: CASSPYSGNTIYF. In nucleotides, the CDR3 is TGTGCCAGTAGCCCCTACTCTGGAAACACCATATATTTT.

This clone has just a few counts. At one end, the junction sequence differs from germline, possibly due to a read error. V usage is TRBV13 and J usage is TRBJ1-1, with D tentatively TRBD1 (5 bases). Germline-derived CDR1 and CDR2 are PRHDT and FYEKMQ (reference sequence). The CDR3 has 14 amino acids. The chain's CDR3 is CASSLGVRETEAFF. The CDR3, as DNA: TGTGCCAGCAGCCTAGGGGTTCGGGAAACTGAAGCTTTCTTT.

This chain's CDR3 is CASKQLPPGQGLNEQFF. CDR3 nucleotide sequence: TGTGCCAGCAAACAGCTTCCCCCGGGACAGGGGTTGAATGAGCAGTTCTTC. The V gene is TRBV27, the J gene TRBJ2-1; 10 nucleotides agree with TRBD1. Germline V gene lookup returns CDR1 MNHEY and CDR2 SMNVEV (reference sequence). V was pared by 7 bases and J by 7 bases, with 16 bases of the junction left unmatched. CDR3 length equals 17 residues.

This chain connects TRBV27 to TRBJ2-3; TRBD2 agrees at 12 bases. V dropped 5 bases and J dropped 2; count of bases not matched to a gene: 8. Germline V gives CDR1 MNHEY, CDR2 SMNVEV (reference sequence). This CDR3 is built from 17 residues. DNA of the CDR3: TGTGCCAGCAGTCCGTGGACTAGCGGGGTTCCCACAGATACGCAGTATTTT. Residues: CASSPWTSGVPTDTQYF.

A note on this clone: The junction shows a germline mismatch at one end, possibly a read error. The chain is built from TRBV19 and TRBJ2-7; TRBD2 might be the D (5 bases). Germline CDR1 LNHDA, CDR2 SQIVND (reference sequence). This CDR3 is built from 16 residues. The CDR3 spells CASSIAAGIASSTKSF. Here the CDR3 DNA reads TGTGCCAGTAGTATAGCGGCCGGGATCGCAAGCTCGACGAAATCATTC.

This clone was found once. This chain joins TRBV7-9 and TRBJ2-7; the D is unclear. The CDR3 sequence is 14 residues long. The V gene lost 1 base and the J gene lost 5 bases, with 12 bases spanning the gap. The germline V gene encodes CDR1 SEHNR and CDR2 FQNEAQ (reference sequence). In DNA, the CDR3 is TGTGCCAGCAGCTTAGTGGAACAGAAACACGAGCAGTACTTC. It specifies CASSLVEQKHEQYF.

This rearrangement joins TRBV4-3 to TRBJ2-3; 8 positions match TRBD2. V was pared by 0 bases and J by 2 bases, with 1 base of the junction left unmatched. Germline-derived CDR1 and CDR2 are LGHNA and YSLEER. The length of the CDR3 is 15 residues. The CDR3 nucleotides read TGCGCCAGCAGCCAAGAAGCGGGGGACACAGATACGCAGTATTTT. This codes for CASSQEAGDTDTQYF.

The V call is TRBV30, the J call TRBJ1-3; 7 bases are a match to TRBD1. In germline, CDR1 is GTSNPN, CDR2 SVGIG (reference sequence). The CDR3 extends over 16 amino acids. V lost 2 bases and J lost 0; bases outside the gene matches: 7. The CDR3 DNA is TGTGCCTGGAGTATAAACAGGGGCCCCTCTGGAAACACCATATATTTT. Encoded protein: CAWSINRGPSGNTIYF.

The V call is TRBV9, the J call TRBJ2-1; D gene uncertain. CDR3 length: 12 residues. The germline gives CDR1 SGDLS, CDR2 YYNGEE. Trimming removed 4 bases at V and 7 bases at J, with 9 bases between. The CDR3: CASSTSENEQFF. The DNA of the CDR3 is TGTGCCAGCAGCACCTCTGAGAATGAGCAGTTCTTC.

The chain links TRBV6-6 to TRBJ1-5; D is possibly TRBD1 (5 bases). Germline loops: CDR1 MNHNY, CDR2 SVGAGI (reference sequence). The ends were cut back, 5 bases at V and 2 bases at J, with 10 bases in the middle. CDR3 length equals 14 residues. The CDR3: CASSITGGNQPQHF. The CDR3 DNA is TGTGCCAGCAGTATAACGGGGGGCAATCAGCCCCAGCATTTT.

J is TRBJ2-7 and V is TRBV7-9; the match to TRBD1 covers 8 bases. The CDR3 extends over 14 amino acids. V dropped 5 bases and J dropped 0; count of bases not matched to a gene: 3. Germline V gene lookup returns CDR1 SEHNR and CDR2 FQNEAQ (reference sequence). The CDR3 DNA reads as TGTGCCAGCAGCGGACAGGGACTCTCCTACGAGCAGTACTTC. Its protein is CASSGQGLSYEQYF.

This chain links TRBV6-1 with TRBJ1-5; 8 nucleotides align to TRBD1. Germline assignment: CDR1 MNHNS and CDR2 SASEGT. CDR3 length: 18 amino acids. V was clipped by 0 bases and J by 9 bases; unmatched bases: 16. The CDR3 is CASSEAPGGVLLVGPQHF. The CDR3 DNA sequence: TGTGCCAGCAGTGAAGCTCCAGGGGGCGTTCTCTTAGTTGGGCCCCAGCATTTT.

J is TRBJ2-2 and V is TRBV5-1, with unresolved D. This CDR3 has 13 residues. Germline CDR1 SGHRS, CDR2 YFSETQ. Trimming took off 5 bases at V and 0 bases at J, with 5 bases between the two ends. Written as DNA, the CDR3 is TGCGCCAGCAGTTCCACGAACACCGGGGAGCTGTTTTTT. Residues: CASSSTNTGELFF.

The chain couples TRBV6-6 to TRBJ1-5, with D unclear. The V end was cut by 2 bases, the J end by 3 bases, with 8 bases between. This CDR3 is built from 14 residues. The germline V gene encodes CDR1 MNHNY and CDR2 SVGAGI (reference sequence). CDR3 region: CASSYRGVNQPQHF. The DNA for the CDR3 is TGTGCCAGCAGTTACCGAGGAGTCAATCAGCCCCAGCATTTT.

This rearrangement joins TRBV5-6 to TRBJ1-2; 10 positions match TRBD1. Trimming removed 2 bases from V and 3 bases from J; junction bases left unmatched: 4. CDR3 length equals 15 residues. Germline V gives CDR1 SGHDT, CDR2 YYEEEE. The CDR3 DNA sequence: TGTGCCAGCAGCTTCGGACAGGGGGTTTACTATGGCTACACCTTC. Its translation is CASSFGQGVYYGYTF.

The rearrangement links TRBV11-2 to TRBJ1-2; D is undetermined. V dropped 3 bases and J dropped 4 bases, with 18 bases sitting between them. The CDR3 sequence is 16 residues long. Germline V CDR1 and CDR2: SGHAT, FQNNGV. CDR3 sequence: CASSFDGQAPLYGYTF. The CDR3 region has the DNA TGTGCCAGCAGCTTTGATGGGCAGGCTCCCCTCTATGGCTACACCTTC.

V is TRBV5-1 and J is TRBJ2-1; 9 bases line up with TRBD1. This CDR3 has 15 amino acids. The J segment lost 8 bases and the V segment lost 7 bases, leaving 13 bases of the junction unmatched. Germline CDR1 is SGHRS and CDR2 is YFSETQ. The CDR3 DNA sequence: TGCGCCAGCCGCCGGGACAGGGCTCTAGAGGATGAGCAGTTCTTC. This codes for CASRRDRALEDEQFF.

The chain combines TRBV6-5 with TRBJ1-2, with D perhaps matching TRBD1 (6 bases). Germline CDR1 and CDR2: MNHEY and SVGAGI. The V end was cut by 5 bases, the J end by 7 bases, with 20 bases between. CDR3 length equals 15 residues. In nucleotides, the CDR3 is TGTGCCAGCAGTCCTCAGACAGGTCTAAGGGGTGGCTACACCTTC. Translated: CASSPQTGLRGGYTF.

This sequence joins TRBV6-1 and TRBJ1-2; D not certain. Trimming took off 1 base at V and 7 bases at J, with 10 bases between the two ends. Germline V gives CDR1 MNHNS, CDR2 SASEGT. The CDR3 is 13 residues long. Here the CDR3 reads CASSEESRVGYTF. The CDR3 nucleotides are TGTGCCAGCAGTGAAGAATCGAGGGTTGGCTACACCTTC.

The J gene is TRBJ1-5, the V gene TRBV27, with 9 bases identical to TRBD1. The CDR3 spans 14 residues. CDR1 is MNHEY and CDR2 is SMNVEV in the germline V gene (reference sequence). Trimming removed 5 bases from V and 7 bases from J; junction bases left unmatched: 6. The CDR3 DNA reads as TGTGCCAGCAGTCCCGGACAGGGGTACCAGCCCCAGCATTTT. Translation gives CASSPGQGYQPQHF.

The table lists this clone with a few counts. The chain has TRBV5-4 and TRBJ1-3; perhaps TRBD1 as D (6 bases). Germline lookup yields CDR1 SGHNT and CDR2 YYREEE (reference sequence). The CDR3 totals 17 residues. V shed 2 bases and J shed 0 bases, with 15 bases lying between them. The CDR3 nucleotides are TGTGCCAGCAGCTTTAACAGGGCCGAGAGCTCTGGAAACACCATATATTTT. This translates into CASSFNRAESSGNTIYF.

By frequency in the sample, this clone is medium-sized. The V and J genes are TRBV6-1 and TRBJ1-5, with 8 nucleotides matching TRBD1. With 3 bases clipped from V and 3 bases from J, the junction kept 7 bases outside the gene matches. CDR3 length: 16 amino acids. Per the germline V gene, CDR1 is MNHNS and CDR2 is SASEGT. The CDR3 DNA sequence: TGTGCCAGCAGTGAGGGCTCAGGGGGCGACAATCAGCCCCAGCATTTT. It specifies CASSEGSGGDNQPQHF.